This T cell receptor beta chain was identified in a study of blood T cell repertoires in COVID-19. Study information: Samples representing acute and convalescent COVID-19 were sourced from the United States, Italy and Spain.

CDR3 size: 13 residues. V was cut by 4 bases and J by 6 bases, with 16 bases left in between. Per the germline V gene, CDR1 is GTSNPN and CDR2 is SVGIG (reference sequence). Study processing details: Using reference gene primer amplification, nucleated cell counts were estimated. Profiling relied on immunoSEQ multiplex PCR, and the TCRdb table lists in-frame clones only, not all of them. V and J calls and clone size are given by that table; D and trimming were obtained from the DNA. The data hold 65,000 or so clones, with approximately 88% observed a single time. The sequenced material came from peripheral blood. This sequence was found in a man aged 25-40 years with COVID-19, enrolled during active disease. V gene TRBV30 combines with J gene TRBJ2-7, with D maybe TRBD1 (5 bases). CDR3 region: CAWTTAPFTEQYF. The CDR3 DNA is TGTGCCTGGACGACAGCGCCCTTCACCGAGCAGTACTTC.